This TCR beta chain emerged from a study of T cells in Graves' hyperthyroidism and ophthalmopathy. As for the study in general: Peripheral blood samples were taken at initial diagnosis, prior to any treatment.

The authors obtained PBMCs from 10 ml of fresh peripheral blood. Study findings and constraints: Appearing also in blood were most of the thyroid clonotypes expanded above 0.001. Separating ophthalmopathy from stable hyperthyroidism was achieved by a 13 V-J model.

RNA transcripts yielded amplified TCR beta CDR3 regions. TCR CDR3 underwent first-round RT-PCR with the HTBI primer set. One entry per CDR3 protein, called by TCRdb with MiXCR from the multiplex PCR reads. The sample holds a few hundred thousand distinct CDR3 sequences; approximately 14% are singletons and the top ten take 7.3%. Comment on this clonotype: Its cognate antigen is unknown.

The receptor was derived from a woman in her twenties or thirties with Graves' hyperthyroidism. The sample consisted of blood.

This CDR3 reads CSARDRGLTEAFF. CDR3 coding DNA: TGCAGTGCTAGAGACAGGGGGCTCACTGAAGCTTTCTTT. The J gene is TRBJ1-1, the V gene TRBV20-1; 8 bases fit TRBD1. The CDR3 extends over 13 amino acids. From germline, CDR1 is DFQATT and CDR2 SNEGSKA (reference sequence). With V trimmed by 0 bases and J by 4 bases, 1 base remained unmatched.